Below, 7 T cell receptor beta chains from the same sample are listed, as sequenced in a study of blood T cell repertoires in COVID-19. Sequencing was performed with immunoSEQ multiplex PCR; in TCRdb, only in-frame clones are kept and a portion is missing. The sample yields approximately 70,000 clones, approximately 90% seen once. Sequencing used peripheral blood. The receptor source for this set is an older woman with active COVID-19.

The chain uses TRBV18 and TRBJ2-5; a possible D gene is TRBD1 (6 bases). CDR3 length equals 17 residues. V lost 0 bases and J 3 bases, leaving 17 bases between the germline ends. Germline-derived CDR1 and CDR2 are KGHSH and LQKENI. CDR3 nucleotides: TGTGCCAGCTCACCACCGACAGGACAAGGACCAAAAGAGACCCAGTACTTC. Protein: CASSPPTGQGPKETQYF.

V gene TRBV7-9 combines with J gene TRBJ2-2; D might be TRBD1 (6 bases). CDR1 is SEHNR, CDR2 FQNEAQ, per germline (reference sequence). V gave up 4 bases and J gave up 1 base, with 13 bases separating them. The CDR3 runs 16 residues. CDR3 in DNA: TGTGCCAGCAGCTCCTACGGGACAAAGAACACCGGGGAGCTGTTTTTT. It specifies CASSSYGTKNTGELFF.

This chain connects TRBV20-1 to TRBJ2-3; D not certain. Deletions cut 3 bases from V and 2 bases from J, with 9 bases between. The CDR3 length is 13 residues. Germline loops: CDR1 DFQATT, CDR2 SNEGSKA (reference sequence). CDR3 protein: CSASAGFTDTQYF. CDR3 bases: TGCAGTGCTAGTGCAGGTTTCACAGATACGCAGTATTTT.

The chain couples TRBV30 to TRBJ1-2; TRBD1 matches 8 bases. Germline V lookup: CDR1 GTSNPN, CDR2 SVGIG (reference sequence). The CDR3 runs 13 residues. With V trimmed by 7 bases and J by 1 base, 5 bases remained unmatched. CDR3 loop: CASRTGLNYGYTF. CDR3 sequence (DNA): TGTGCCTCCAGGACAGGGCTTAACTATGGCTACACCTTC.

This chain uses TRBV5-6 with TRBJ2-5; the D is unclear. The germline gives CDR1 SGHDT, CDR2 YYEEEE. The CDR3 totals 11 residues. Trimming cost V 4 bases and J 5 bases, with 6 bases left between them. CDR3 region: CASSARETQYF. Here the CDR3 DNA reads TGTGCCAGCAGCGCGCGGGAGACCCAGTACTTC.

The CDR3: CASQRGTGKETQYF. The CDR3 bases are TGCGCCAGCCAGCGAGGGACAGGGAAAGAGACCCAGTACTTC. The V gene is TRBV5-1, the J gene TRBJ2-5; 9 bases line up with TRBD1. Looked up from germline, CDR1 is SGHRS and CDR2 is YFSETQ. V lost 7 bases, J lost 3 bases, and 7 bases stayed unmatched. The CDR3 has 14 amino acids. The full variable domain, in which reference TRBV5-1 and TRBJ2-5 provide the parts outside the CDR3, is KAGVTQTPRYLIKTRGQQVTLSCSPISGHRSVSWYQQTPGQGLQFLFEYFSETQRNKGNFPGRFSGRQFSNSRSEMNVSTLELGDSALYLCASQRGTGKETQYFGPGTRLLVL.

The chain employs TRBV19 and TRBJ2-6; TRBD1 aligns across 10 bases. Germline CDR1 reads LNHDA; CDR2 reads SQIVND (reference sequence). This CDR3 region has 16 residues. J was trimmed by 1 base and V by 7 bases; bases with no gene match: 4. The CDR3 nucleotides read TGTGCCAGTAATGACAGGGGGCGGTCTGGGGCCAACGTCCTGACTTTC. Residues: CASNDRGRSGANVLTF. Looking up the rest from reference TRBV19 and TRBJ2-6 gives the full variable domain: DGGITQSPKYLFRKEGQNVTLSCEQNLNHDAMYWYRQDPGQGLRLIYYSQIVNDFQKGDIAEGYSVSREKKESFPLTVTSAQKNPTAFYLCASNDRGRSGANVLTFGAGSRLTVL.